The sequence of this TCR beta chain was determined in a study of blood T cell repertoires in COVID-19. On the study more broadly: COVID-19 samples from acute and convalescent phases originated in the United States, Italy and Spain. PBMCs, B-cell-depleted T cells, or T cells provided the cDNA or gDNA that made up the material.

CDR1 is SGHRS, CDR2 YFSETQ, per germline. Trimming removed 2 bases from V and 2 bases from J, with 20 bases in between. The CDR3 is 17 amino acids. There are a few counts of this clone. Profiled with immunoSEQ multiplex PCR; TCRdb holds only in-frame clones, not every one. Of approximately 300,000 clones listed, more than 85% are singletons. This rearrangement joins TRBV5-1 to TRBJ2-7; maybe TRBD1 (6 bases). Material: peripheral blood. This sequence was found in a man aged 40-50 years with acute or convalescent COVID-19. The DNA for the CDR3 is TGCGCCAGCAGCTTAGGTCCCTCAGGGGACAATCCCTACGAGCAGTACTTC. This sequence encodes CASSLGPSGDNPYEQYF.